This T cell receptor beta chain was sequenced for a study of cytomegalovirus exposure and HLA in healthy donors. Trimming took 2 bases from V and 6 from J, leaving 5 bases between them. The CDR3 has 12 residues. In germline, CDR1 is SEHNR, CDR2 FQNEAQ (reference sequence). Amplification used 60 Vbeta primers and 13 Jbeta primers. Some clones are missing from TCRdb's copy, which holds only in-frame ones; the method was immunoSEQ multiplex PCR. This table lists 150,000 or so clones. The sample comprised PBMCs. This receptor was identified in a woman between 50 and 59 years old in good health and CMV-seronegative. J is TRBJ2-1 and V is TRBV7-9; no firm D call. The CDR3 reads CASSLLSNEQFF. The CDR3 DNA follows: TGTGCCAGCAGCTTACTTAGCAATGAGCAGTTCTTC.